The 2 T cell receptor beta chains listed next were all sequenced from one sample in a study of blood T cell repertoires in COVID-19. Profiling relied on immunoSEQ multiplex PCR, and the TCRdb table lists in-frame clones only, not all of them. The profile shows roughly 100,000 clones, roughly 92% of them singletons. The sequencing sample was made of peripheral blood. The receptors shown here come from a woman aged 50 to 60 with COVID-19, enrolled during active disease.

This chain links TRBV7-2 with TRBJ2-7; D is ambiguous. Germline values: CDR1 SGHTA, CDR2 FQGNSA. V shed 6 bases and J shed 5 bases, with 17 bases lying between them. The CDR3 is 14 amino acids. The CDR3 sequence: CASRKPEDTNEQYF. The CDR3 DNA follows: TGTGCCAGCAGGAAGCCTGAGGATACTAACGAGCAGTACTTC.

The chain is built from TRBV10-3 and TRBJ1-2; 12 bases map to TRBD1. The CDR3 has 14 amino acids. Germline trimming cut 8 bases from V and 2 bases from J; bases unmatched to any gene: 3. Per the germline V gene, CDR1 is ENHRY and CDR2 is SYGVKD. Written as DNA, the CDR3 is TGTGCCATCGGGACAGGGGGCGAAAACTATGGCTACACCTTC. The encoded protein is CAIGTGGENYGYTF.